The clone carrying this T cell receptor beta chain was counted a few times. Its antigen is as yet unknown. Clones were sequenced by immunoSEQ multiplex PCR, and TCRdb holds only the in-frame ones, with some missing. The data show around 3,000 clones, with about 25% seen just once and under 7% held by the top ten. These data are taken from a study of T cells in localized non-small cell lung cancer. General study findings and limits: Adjacent lung was found to contain a median roughly 58 of the top 100 tumor clones.

Trimming cost V 3 bases and J 8 bases; bases outside gene matches: 7. The germline V gene encodes CDR1 SGHNT and CDR2 YENEEA. The CDR3 runs to 15 residues. This sample comprised lung tumor tissue, obtained before any cancer treatment. The clonotype comes from a woman aged 40 to 75 with stage I lung adenocarcinoma. J is TRBJ2-1 and V is TRBV11-3; 10 bases fit TRBD1. CDR3 in DNA: TGTGCCAGCAGCTTGGGGTCAGGACAGGGGGATGAGCAGTTCTTC. Amino acids: CASSLGSGQGDEQFF.